This T cell receptor beta chain emerged from a study of blood T cell repertoires in COVID-19. At the level of the study: The cDNA or gDNA used as material had been derived from T cells, B-cell-depleted T cells, or PBMCs.

The length of the CDR3 is 17 residues. The germline V gene encodes CDR1 SGHVS and CDR2 FQNEAQ. V lost 5 bases, J lost 0 bases, and 16 bases lay in between. Produced via immunoSEQ multiplex PCR; TCRdb's table is partial and in-frame only. The sample has roughly 190,000 clones, approximately 79% seen once. The TCR sequence derives from a woman aged 55-70 years with acute COVID-19. What was sequenced was PBMCs or T cells enriched from blood (not recorded which). The chain recombines TRBV7-8 with TRBJ1-4; D gene unclear. In DNA form, the CDR3 reads TGTGCCAGCAGCCCAAGTAGGCGGGATTCAACTAATGAAAAACTGTTTTTT. Protein sequence: CASSPSRRDSTNEKLFF.